This T cell receptor (beta chain) was found in a study of T-cell memory formation after mild COVID-19. Study results and limitations: Clones contracting across day 15 to 85 had a balanced CD4/CD8 profile; later expanding clones leaned CD4+.

In regard to this clonotype: What it binds is unknown.

Researchers used 5'RACE with constant-segment primers to make TCR alpha and TCR beta cDNA libraries that carry sample barcodes and UMIs. TCRdb re-analysed the 5' RACE reads in MiXCR, keeping a single row per CDR3 protein. This sample has about 340,000 distinct CDR3 sequences, with about a sixth found just once. CDR1 is LGHNA, CDR2 YNFKEQ, per germline. V was trimmed by 0 bases and J by 6 bases, leaving 16 bases between them. This CDR3 comprises 16 residues. Sequenced: PBMCs or a T cell subset sorted from them (not recorded which). This receptor was taken from a young man who had mild COVID-19 (a few samples of this study predate the infection). Cell type and time point are not known. J is TRBJ2-3 and V is TRBV4-2, with no clear D. DNA of the CDR3: TGTGCCAGCAGCCAAGAGACGAATCCAACGTCGGATACGCAGTATTTT. As protein: CASSQETNPTSDTQYF.